These T cell receptor beta chains were read from a single sample in a study of blood T cell repertoires in COVID-19. The protocol was immunoSEQ multiplex PCR, while the TCRdb copy is restricted to in-frame clones and leaves out a portion. This repertoire shows 200,000 to 250,000 clones, 75% to 90% found once; its top ten account for roughly 3%. What was sequenced was PBMCs or T cells enriched from blood (not recorded which). Every receptor here comes from a woman younger than 30 in a cohort exposed to, infected with or recovered from COVID-19 (not recorded which). Each CDR3 is given with its conserved first and last residue. A D gene is named only where the DNA matches it firmly. A row's size may be missing; if present it is once, few, many or a size class.

CDR3 protein	CDR3 DNA	D gene	clone size	V gene	J gene
CASSQQGMQPQHF	TGTGCCAGCAGTCAACAGGGAATGCAGCCCCAGCATTTT	.	.	TRBV12-3/TRBV12-4	TRBJ1-5
CASSPNLPFSPGELFF	TGTGCCAGCTCACCCAACCTACCTTTTTCGCCCGGGGAGCTGTTTTTT	.	once	TRBV18	TRBJ2-2
CASSFDRGVNYGYTF	TGTGCCAGCAGTTTCGACAGGGGAGTGAACTATGGCTACACCTTC	TRBD1	.	TRBV27	TRBJ1-2
CASGLALSRDEQFF	TGTGCTAGTGGTTTGGCATTATCCCGGGATGAGCAGTTCTTC	.	.	TRBV12-5	TRBJ2-1
CASRQAPGYGYTF	TGTGCCAGCAGGCAGGCCCCTGGGTATGGCTACACCTTC	.	.	TRBV12-3/TRBV12-4	TRBJ1-2
CASSPPSWPEQYF	TGTGCCAGCTCACCTCCTAGTTGGCCCGAGCAGTACTTC	.	.	TRBV18	TRBJ2-7
CASGLGPGDNEQFF	TGTGCTAGTGGTTTGGGACCGGGGGACAATGAGCAGTTCTTC	.	.	TRBV12-5	TRBJ2-1
CASSASGRADGELFF	TGTGCCAGCAGCGCCAGCGGGAGGGCCGACGGGGAGCTGTTTTTT	TRBD2	.	TRBV3-1/TRBV3-2	TRBJ2-2
CASSFRGSSYEQYF	TGTGCCAGCAGCTTTAGAGGGAGCTCCTACGAGCAGTACTTC	.	.	TRBV7-2	TRBJ2-7
CASSLGSGGQGTEAFF	TGTGCCAGCAGCTTAGGATCCGGGGGGCAGGGCACTGAAGCTTTCTTT	.	.	TRBV11-2	TRBJ1-1
CASPRTSGRGNEQFF	TGTGCCTCCCCTCGGACTAGCGGGAGAGGCAATGAGCAGTTCTTC	TRBD2	once	TRBV30	TRBJ2-1
CASSLPPGQGRAYEQYF	TGTGCCAGCAGTTTACCTCCGGGACAGGGTAGGGCCTACGAGCAGTACTTC	TRBD1	.	TRBV27	TRBJ2-7
CASSLRAGGQPASPLHF	TGTGCCAGCAGCTTGAGAGCAGGTGGGCAACCCGCTTCACCCCTCCACTTT	.	.	TRBV5-4	TRBJ1-6
CASSHSGISSYEQYF	TGTGCCAGCAGCCACTCAGGTATAAGCTCCTACGAGCAGTACTTC	.	.	TRBV3-1/TRBV3-2	TRBJ2-7
CASSFWRNYGYTF	TGTGCCAGCAGTTTCTGGCGGAACTATGGCTACACCTTC	.	.	TRBV12-3/TRBV12-4	TRBJ1-2
CASTQIRDRGRGYTF	TGTGCCAGCACCCAGATCCGGGACAGGGGAAGGGGCTACACCTTC	TRBD1	.	TRBV5-6	TRBJ1-2
CASSPTVFQETQYF	TGTGCCAGCAGCCCAACAGTGTTCCAAGAGACCCAGTACTTC	.	.	TRBV5-6	TRBJ2-5
CASSPRTSASTDTQYF	TGTGCCAGTAGTCCCCGGACTAGCGCTAGCACAGATACGCAGTATTTT	TRBD2	.	TRBV19	TRBJ2-3
CASSQAVAGDGADTQYF	TGCGCCAGCAGCCAAGCCGTGGCGGGAGATGGCGCAGATACGCAGTATTTT	TRBD2	.	TRBV4-1	TRBJ2-3
CASSQNRNSNQPQHF	TGTGCCAGCAGCCAGAACAGGAATAGCAATCAGCCCCAGCATTTT	.	few	TRBV4-2	TRBJ1-5
CASSLDRGIYGYTF	TGTGCCAGCAGCTTGGACAGGGGTATTTACGGCTACACCTTC	TRBD1	.	TRBV5-6	TRBJ1-2
CASSYSEAGAETQYF	TGTGCCAGCAGTTACTCGGAAGCTGGAGCAGAGACCCAGTACTTC	.	.	TRBV6-5	TRBJ2-5
CASSQEWGQPQHF	TGCGCCAGCAGCCAAGAATGGGGGCAACCCCAGCATTTT	.	.	TRBV4-1	TRBJ1-5
CASSPYEGSGTEAFF	TGTGCCAGCAGCCCCTACGAGGGCTCGGGCACTGAAGCTTTCTTT	.	.	TRBV3-1/TRBV3-2	TRBJ1-1
CASSVGPGETQYF	TGTGCCAGCAGCGTAGGACCAGGAGAGACCCAGTACTTC	.	few	TRBV9	TRBJ2-5
CASSTRLGGYSNQPQHF	TGTGCCAGTAGCACAAGGTTAGGGGGATATAGCAATCAGCCCCAGCATTTT	.	.	TRBV19	TRBJ1-5
CASSQPKLRTSGSYNEQFF	TGCGCCAGCAGCCAACCCAAACTCCGGACTAGCGGCTCCTACAATGAGCAGTTCTTC	TRBD2	few	TRBV4-1	TRBJ2-1
CASSLTSGSYYEQYF	TGCGCCAGCAGCCTGACTAGCGGGAGTTATTACGAGCAGTACTTC	TRBD2	.	TRBV5-1	TRBJ2-7
CASTPDRDQGSYTF	TGTGCCAGCACTCCGGACAGGGACCAGGGGAGCTACACCTTC	TRBD1	.	TRBV6-5	TRBJ1-2
CATSRDLPGNSPLHF	TGTGCCACCAGCAGAGATTTGCCAGGGAATTCACCCCTCCACTTT	.	few	TRBV15	TRBJ1-6
CASSTTGAFNSPLHF	TGTGCCAGTAGTACGACAGGGGCATTTAATTCACCCCTCCACTTT	TRBD1	few	TRBV19	TRBJ1-6
CASSQDRGTSRDTQYF	TGCGCCAGCAGCCAAGATCGGGGGACTAGCAGAGATACGCAGTATTTT	TRBD2	.	TRBV4-1	TRBJ2-3
CASRDSLYNEQFF	TGCGCCAGCAGGGACAGTCTTTACAATGAGCAGTTCTTC	.	.	TRBV5-1	TRBJ2-1
CASTIGNYGYTF	TGCGCCAGCACCATCGGGAACTATGGCTACACCTTC	.	.	TRBV5-1	TRBJ1-2
CASSLDRGSIDSPLHF	TGTGCCAGCAGCCTTGACAGGGGGAGTATAGATTCACCCCTCCACTTT	TRBD1	.	TRBV7-9	TRBJ1-6
CATRDTGTSGKRSEQFF	TGTGCCACCAGGGATACAGGGACTAGCGGGAAAAGGAGTGAGCAGTTCTTC	TRBD2	.	TRBV24-1	TRBJ2-1
CASSTASFNEQYF	TGCGCCAGCAGCACAGCCAGCTTTAACGAGCAGTACTTC	.	.	TRBV4-1	TRBJ2-7
CASTWAGGSSTNEKLFF	TGTGCCAGCACCTGGGCAGGGGGAAGTTCGACTAATGAAAAACTGTTTTTT	TRBD1	.	TRBV5-4	TRBJ1-4
CASSEGQSSGNTIYF	TGTGCCAGCAGTGAAGGGCAATCCTCTGGAAACACCATATATTTT	.	.	TRBV6-1	TRBJ1-3
CASSVDLETGELFF	TGTGCCAGCAGCGTAGACCTGGAGACCGGGGAGCTGTTTTTT	.	.	TRBV9	TRBJ2-2
CASRSGQTAADTQYF	TGTGCCAGCAGGTCAGGACAGACTGCTGCAGATACGCAGTATTTT	.	.	TRBV7-3	TRBJ2-3
CASSQGLEAFF	TGTGCCAGCAGCCAAGGTCTCGAAGCTTTCTTT	.	.	TRBV3-1/TRBV3-2	TRBJ1-1
CASSPGGQTDYTGELFF	TGCGCCAGCAGCCCGGGAGGACAGACCGATTACACCGGGGAGCTGTTTTTT	.	.	TRBV5-1	TRBJ2-2
CASSSSGQGHYGYTF	TGTGCCAGCAGTTCCTCCGGACAGGGCCACTATGGCTACACCTTC	TRBD1	.	TRBV28	TRBJ1-2
CASSLGLGDSDTQYF	TGTGCTAGCAGCTTAGGTCTAGGCGACTCAGATACGCAGTATTTT	.	.	TRBV7-7	TRBJ2-3